This is a list of T cell receptor beta chains from one sample in a study of T-cell memory formation after mild COVID-19. One entry per CDR3 protein, called by TCRdb with MiXCR from the 5' RACE reads. The data show around 340,000 distinct CDR3 sequences, around 20% seen once. Sequencing was performed on PBMCs or a T cell subset sorted from them (not recorded which). The receptors here all came from an adult woman who had mild COVID-19 (a few samples of this study predate the infection). Cell type and time point are not known. CDR3s include the opening cysteine and the closing phenylalanine or tryptophan. The D gene is left open where the match is weak. Only part of the rows carry a size: once, few, many, or a class if the clone is expanded.

v_gene: TRBV6-2/TRBV6-3
j_gene: TRBJ1-2
abundance: NA
d_gene: TRBD1
CDR3aa: CASSSGTVVGYTF
CDR3nt: TGTGCCAGCAGTTCCGGGACAGTAGTTGGCTACACCTTC

v_gene: TRBV20-1
j_gene: TRBJ1-2
abundance: NA
d_gene: NA
CDR3aa: CSVGQNYGYTF
CDR3nt: TGCAGTGTAGGACAGAACTATGGCTACACCTTC

v_gene: TRBV9
j_gene: TRBJ2-2
abundance: few
d_gene: TRBD2
CDR3aa: CASSGSGGYTGELFF
CDR3nt: TGTGCCAGCTCGGGGAGCGGGGGGTACACCGGGGAGCTGTTTTTT

v_gene: TRBV4-1
j_gene: TRBJ1-5
abundance: NA
d_gene: NA
CDR3aa: CASSQDSGTPNQPQHF
CDR3nt: TGCGCCAGCAGCCAAGATTCCGGGACACCAAATCAGCCTCAGCATTTT

v_gene: TRBV5-6
j_gene: TRBJ2-3
abundance: many
d_gene: NA
CDR3aa: CASRPVQTDTQYF
CDR3nt: TGTGCCAGCAGGCCGGTTCAGACAGATACGCAGTATTTT

v_gene: TRBV6-5
j_gene: TRBJ2-7
abundance: NA
d_gene: TRBD1
CDR3aa: CASSDSPGTGTYEQYF
CDR3nt: TGTGCCAGCAGTGATTCACCCGGGACAGGGACCTACGAGCAGTACTTC

v_gene: TRBV6-6
j_gene: TRBJ2-1
abundance: many
d_gene: TRBD1
CDR3aa: CASSYYDRVAQFF
CDR3nt: TGTGCCAGCAGTTACTACGACAGGGTGGCGCAGTTCTTC

v_gene: TRBV30
j_gene: TRBJ2-5
abundance: many
d_gene: TRBD2
CDR3aa: CAWSSGGSRETQYF
CDR3nt: TGTGCCTGGAGTTCGGGGGGGAGCCGGGAGACCCAGTACTTC

v_gene: TRBV20-1
j_gene: TRBJ2-5
abundance: NA
d_gene: NA
CDR3aa: CSARSGTSQETQYF
CDR3nt: TGCAGTGCTAGGTCCGGGACAAGCCAAGAGACCCAGTACTTC

v_gene: TRBV6-1
j_gene: TRBJ2-2
abundance: NA
d_gene: NA
CDR3aa: CASSGWGFEIAGELFF
CDR3nt: TGTGCCAGCAGTGGATGGGGATTCGAAATCGCCGGGGAGCTGTTTTTT

v_gene: TRBV7-9
j_gene: TRBJ2-3
abundance: few
d_gene: NA
CDR3aa: CASSSILSGSTDTQYF
CDR3nt: TGTGCCAGCAGCTCGATCCTTAGCGGAAGCACAGATACGCAGTATTTT

v_gene: TRBV3-1
j_gene: TRBJ2-2
abundance: many
d_gene: NA
CDR3aa: CASSQRGQNTGELFF
CDR3nt: TGTGCCAGCAGCCAACGTGGACAGAACACCGGGGAGCTGTTTTTT

v_gene: TRBV12-3/TRBV12-4
j_gene: TRBJ1-2
abundance: NA
d_gene: NA
CDR3aa: CASSFRASGPNYGYTF
CDR3nt: TGTGCCAGCAGTTTTAGGGCCTCAGGCCCTAACTATGGCTACACCTTC

v_gene: TRBV29-1
j_gene: TRBJ1-2
abundance: NA
d_gene: NA
CDR3aa: CSVGTGIF
CDR3nt: NA

v_gene: TRBV7-7
j_gene: TRBJ1-3
abundance: NA
d_gene: NA
CDR3aa: CASSLDTGTGNTIYF
CDR3nt: TGTGCCAGCAGCTTAGATACAGGGACTGGAAACACCATATATTTT

v_gene: TRBV10-3
j_gene: TRBJ1-5
abundance: few
d_gene: TRBD1
CDR3aa: CASQGVGQPQHF
CDR3nt: TGTGCCTCCCAGGGGGTCGGTCAGCCCCAGCATTTT

v_gene: TRBV9
j_gene: TRBJ2-1
abundance: NA
d_gene: TRBD2
CDR3aa: CASSVASGLYNEQFF
CDR3nt: TGTGCCAGCAGCGTAGCTAGCGGATTGTACAATGAGCAGTTCTTC

v_gene: TRBV11-2
j_gene: TRBJ2-3
abundance: many
d_gene: TRBD2
CDR3aa: CASSPRLADITDTQYF
CDR3nt: TGTGCCAGCAGCCCCCGACTAGCGGATATCACAGATACGCAGTATTTT

v_gene: TRBV6-2/TRBV6-3
j_gene: TRBJ1-2
abundance: NA
d_gene: NA
CDR3aa: CASSHAGAGYTF
CDR3nt: TGTGCCAGCAGCCACGCGGGGGCCGGCTACACCTTC

v_gene: TRBV5-4
j_gene: TRBJ2-5
abundance: NA
d_gene: TRBD2
CDR3aa: CASSRLLEGGYQETQYF
CDR3nt: TGTGCCAGCAGCCGCTTGTTGGAGGGAGGGTACCAAGAGACCCAGTACTTC

v_gene: TRBV24-1
j_gene: TRBJ2-7
abundance: few
d_gene: NA
CDR3aa: CATSDYRSQYF
CDR3nt: TGTGCCACCAGTGACTACAGATCGCAGTACTTC

v_gene: TRBV5-1
j_gene: TRBJ2-7
abundance: NA
d_gene: NA
CDR3aa: CASSFQGASYEQYF
CDR3nt: TGCGCCAGCAGCTTCCAGGGAGCCTCCTACGAGCAGTACTTC

v_gene: TRBV15
j_gene: TRBJ1-1
abundance: NA
d_gene: NA
CDR3aa: CATSRDRADPEAFF
CDR3nt: TGTGCCACCAGCAGAGATCGGGCCGATCCAGAAGCTTTCTTT

v_gene: TRBV28
j_gene: TRBJ2-6
abundance: NA
d_gene: NA
CDR3aa: CASSLPGEPGANVLTF
CDR3nt: TGTGCCAGCAGTTTGCCAGGGGAGCCTGGGGCCAACGTCCTGACTTTC

v_gene: TRBV5-8
j_gene: TRBJ2-3
abundance: few
d_gene: TRBD2
CDR3aa: CASSLGLAGHTDTQYF
CDR3nt: TGTGCCAGCAGCTTGGGACTAGCGGGACATACAGATACGCAGTATTTT

v_gene: TRBV24-1
j_gene: TRBJ2-7
abundance: NA
d_gene: NA
CDR3aa: CATSDEQGTNF
CDR3nt: TGTGCCACCAGTGATGAACAGGGAACCAACTTC

v_gene: TRBV4-1
j_gene: TRBJ2-1
abundance: few
d_gene: NA
CDR3aa: CASSHALGHEQFF
CDR3nt: TGCGCCAGCAGCCATGCCCTGGGTCATGAGCAGTTCTTC